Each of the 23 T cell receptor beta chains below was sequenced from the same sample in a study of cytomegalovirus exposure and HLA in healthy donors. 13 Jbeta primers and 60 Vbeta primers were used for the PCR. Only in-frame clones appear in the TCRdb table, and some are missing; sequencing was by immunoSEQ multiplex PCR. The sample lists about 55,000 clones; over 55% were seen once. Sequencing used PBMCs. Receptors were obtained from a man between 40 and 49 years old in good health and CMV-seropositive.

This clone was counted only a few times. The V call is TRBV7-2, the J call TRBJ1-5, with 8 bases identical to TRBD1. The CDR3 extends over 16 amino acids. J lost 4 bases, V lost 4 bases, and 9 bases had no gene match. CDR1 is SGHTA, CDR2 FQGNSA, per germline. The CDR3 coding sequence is TGTGCCAGCAGCTCGGTCGGGACAGGAAGAAATCAGCCCCAGCATTTT. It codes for CASSSVGTGRNQPQHF.

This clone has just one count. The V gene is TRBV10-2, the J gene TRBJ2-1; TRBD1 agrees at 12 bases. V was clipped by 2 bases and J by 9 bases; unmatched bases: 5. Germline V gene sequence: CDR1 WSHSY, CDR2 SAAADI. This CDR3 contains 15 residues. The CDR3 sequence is CASSEGDRGLTEQFF. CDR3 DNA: TGCGCCAGCAGTGAGGGGGACAGGGGGCTGACTGAGCAGTTCTTC.

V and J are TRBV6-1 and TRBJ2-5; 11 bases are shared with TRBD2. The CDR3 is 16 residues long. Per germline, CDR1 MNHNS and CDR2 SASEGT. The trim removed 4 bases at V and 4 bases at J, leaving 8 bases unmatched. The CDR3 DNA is TGTGCCAGCAGTGGACCGACTAGCGGGGTTAGAGAGACCCAGTACTTC. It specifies CASSGPTSGVRETQYF.

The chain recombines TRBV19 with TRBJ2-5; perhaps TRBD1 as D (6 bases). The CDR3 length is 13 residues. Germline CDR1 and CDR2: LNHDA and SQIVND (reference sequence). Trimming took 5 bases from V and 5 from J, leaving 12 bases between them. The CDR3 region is CASSSLGAETQYF. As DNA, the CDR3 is TGTGCCAGTAGTTCTCTGGGGGCGGAGACCCAGTACTTC.

The CDR3 loop is CASSSPNRAGYTF. Written as DNA, the CDR3 is TGTGCCAGCAGCTCACCAAACAGGGCAGGCTACACCTTC. The chain recombines TRBV7-2 with TRBJ1-2, with a possible D match to TRBD1 (6 bases). The V end was cut by 4 bases, the J end by 8 bases, with 14 bases between. CDR1 SGHTA and CDR2 FQGNSA come from the germline V gene. The CDR3 length is 13 residues.

The CDR3 spells CAIRGNTEAFF. The CDR3 DNA follows: TGCGCCATAAGGGGGAACACTGAAGCTTTCTTT. V is TRBV4-1 and J is TRBJ1-1; a possible D gene is TRBD1 (5 bases). V was cut by 10 bases and J by 1 base, with 7 bases left in between. The CDR3 length is 11 residues. CDR1 and CDR2 from the germline V gene are MGHRA and YSYEKL.

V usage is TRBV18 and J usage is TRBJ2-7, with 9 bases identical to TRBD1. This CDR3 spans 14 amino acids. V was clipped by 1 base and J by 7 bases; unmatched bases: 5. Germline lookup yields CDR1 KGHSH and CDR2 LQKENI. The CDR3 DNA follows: TGTGCCAGCTCACCACTGGACAGGGGAGAGGAGCAGTACTTC. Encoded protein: CASSPLDRGEEQYF.

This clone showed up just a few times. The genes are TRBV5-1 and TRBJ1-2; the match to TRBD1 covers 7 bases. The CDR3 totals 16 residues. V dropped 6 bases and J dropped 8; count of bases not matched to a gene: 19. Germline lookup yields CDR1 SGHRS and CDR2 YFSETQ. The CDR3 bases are TGCGCCAGCACCCCCCTCATGGGGACAGTTAAGGTCGGCTACACCTTC. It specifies CASTPLMGTVKVGYTF.

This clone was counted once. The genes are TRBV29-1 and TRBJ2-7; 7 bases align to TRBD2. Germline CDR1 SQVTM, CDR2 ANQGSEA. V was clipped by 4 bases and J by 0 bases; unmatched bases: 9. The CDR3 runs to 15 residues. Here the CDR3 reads CSVVPSGGGSYEQYF. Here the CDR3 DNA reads TGCAGCGTTGTTCCTAGCGGCGGCGGCTCCTACGAGCAGTACTTC.

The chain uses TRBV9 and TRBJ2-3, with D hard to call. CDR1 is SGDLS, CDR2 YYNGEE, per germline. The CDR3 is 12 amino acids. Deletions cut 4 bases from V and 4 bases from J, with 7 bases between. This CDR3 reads CASSLLADTQYF. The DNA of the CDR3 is TGTGCCAGCAGCCTATTAGCAGATACGCAGTATTTT.

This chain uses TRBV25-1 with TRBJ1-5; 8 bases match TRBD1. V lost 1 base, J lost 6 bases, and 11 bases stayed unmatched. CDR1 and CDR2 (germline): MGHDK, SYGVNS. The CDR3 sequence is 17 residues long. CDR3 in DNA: TGTGCCAGCAGTGAATCATGGGACAGGCGGGATGGTCAGCCCCAGCATTTT. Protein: CASSESWDRRDGQPQHF.

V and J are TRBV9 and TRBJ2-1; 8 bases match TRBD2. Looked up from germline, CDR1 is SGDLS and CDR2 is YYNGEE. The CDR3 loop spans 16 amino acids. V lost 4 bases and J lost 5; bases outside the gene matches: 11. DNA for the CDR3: TGTGCCAGCAGCTTAGTTTCCCGGGGGGGGAACAATGAGCAGTTCTTC. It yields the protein CASSLVSRGGNNEQFF.

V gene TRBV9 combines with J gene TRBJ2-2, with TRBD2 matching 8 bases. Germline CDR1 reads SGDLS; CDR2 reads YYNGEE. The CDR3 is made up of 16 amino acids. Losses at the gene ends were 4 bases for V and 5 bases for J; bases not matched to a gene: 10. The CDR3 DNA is TGTGCCAGCAGCCCCCGGGGAGCGGGGGTTACCGGGGAGCTGTTTTTT. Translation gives CASSPRGAGVTGELFF.

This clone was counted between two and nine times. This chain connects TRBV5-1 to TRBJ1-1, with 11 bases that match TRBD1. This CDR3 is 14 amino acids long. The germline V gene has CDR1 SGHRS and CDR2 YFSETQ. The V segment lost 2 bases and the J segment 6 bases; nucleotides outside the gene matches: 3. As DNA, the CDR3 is TGCGCCAGCAGCTTCGGACAGGGGGCATCTGAAGCTTTCTTT. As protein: CASSFGQGASEAFF.

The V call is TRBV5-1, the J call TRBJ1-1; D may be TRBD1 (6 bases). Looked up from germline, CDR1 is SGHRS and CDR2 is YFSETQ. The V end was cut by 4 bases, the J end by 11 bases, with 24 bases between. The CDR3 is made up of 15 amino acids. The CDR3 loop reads CASSAGGPLTGTAFF. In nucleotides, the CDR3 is TGCGCCAGCAGCGCGGGTGGGCCGCTAACAGGGACGGCTTTCTTT.

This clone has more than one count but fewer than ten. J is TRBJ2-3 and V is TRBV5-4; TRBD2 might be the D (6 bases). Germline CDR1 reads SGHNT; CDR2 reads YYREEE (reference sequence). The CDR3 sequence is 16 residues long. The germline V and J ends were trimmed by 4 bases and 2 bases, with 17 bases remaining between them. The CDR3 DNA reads TGTGCCAGCAGCCGCGAGGTAGCGGATTACACAGATACGCAGTATTTT. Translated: CASSREVADYTDTQYF. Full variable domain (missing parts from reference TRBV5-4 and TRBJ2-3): ETGVTQSPTHLIKTRGQQVTLRCSSQSGHNTVSWYQQALGQGPQFIFQYYREEENGRGNFPPRFSGLQFPNYSSELNVNALELDDSALYLCASSREVADYTDTQYFGPGTRLTVL.

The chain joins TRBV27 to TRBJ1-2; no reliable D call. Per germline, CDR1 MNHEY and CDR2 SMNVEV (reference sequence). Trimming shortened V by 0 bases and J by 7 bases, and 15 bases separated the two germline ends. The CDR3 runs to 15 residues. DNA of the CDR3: TGTGCCAGCAGTTTATCGAGGCTCCGGGCGGGTGGCTACACCTTC. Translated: CASSLSRLRAGGYTF.

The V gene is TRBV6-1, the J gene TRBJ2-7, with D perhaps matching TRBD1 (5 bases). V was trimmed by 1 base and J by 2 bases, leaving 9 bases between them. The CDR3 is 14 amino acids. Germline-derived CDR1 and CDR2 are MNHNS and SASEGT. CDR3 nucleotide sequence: TGTGCCAGCAGTGAAGGGGGCCGGGCCTACGAGCAGTACTTC. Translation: CASSEGGRAYEQYF.

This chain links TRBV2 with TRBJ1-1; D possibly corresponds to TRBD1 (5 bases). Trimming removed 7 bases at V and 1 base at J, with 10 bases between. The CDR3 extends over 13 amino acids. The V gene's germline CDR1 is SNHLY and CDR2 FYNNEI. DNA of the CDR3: TGTGCCAGCAACAGCGGGGGGAACACTGAAGCTTTCTTT. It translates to CASNSGGNTEAFF.

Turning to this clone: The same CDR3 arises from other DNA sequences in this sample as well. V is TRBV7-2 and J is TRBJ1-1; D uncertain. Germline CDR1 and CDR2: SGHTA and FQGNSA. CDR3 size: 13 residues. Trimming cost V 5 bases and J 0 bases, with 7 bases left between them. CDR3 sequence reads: CASSLSVNTEAFF. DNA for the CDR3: TGTGCCAGCAGCCTCTCAGTGAACACTGAAGCTTTCTTT.

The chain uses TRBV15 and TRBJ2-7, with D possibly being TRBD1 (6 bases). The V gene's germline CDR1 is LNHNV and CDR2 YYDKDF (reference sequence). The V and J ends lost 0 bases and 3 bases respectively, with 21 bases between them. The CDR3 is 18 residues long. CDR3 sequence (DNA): TGTGCCACCAGCAGAGAGAGGACAGTCCCAATTGACCTCTACGAGCAGTACTTC. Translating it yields CATSRERTVPIDLYEQYF.

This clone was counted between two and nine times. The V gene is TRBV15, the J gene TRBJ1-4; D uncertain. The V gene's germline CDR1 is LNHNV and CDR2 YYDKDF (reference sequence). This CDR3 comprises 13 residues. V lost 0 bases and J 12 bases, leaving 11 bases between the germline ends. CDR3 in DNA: TGTGCCACCAGCAGAGATTTGAGGGATGAACTGTTTTTT. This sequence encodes CATSRDLRDELFF. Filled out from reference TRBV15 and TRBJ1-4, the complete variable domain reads DAMVIQNPRYQVTQFGKPVTLSCSQTLNHNVMYWYQQKSSQAPKLLFHYYDKDFNNEADTPDNFQSRRPNTSFCFLDIRSPGLGDTAMYLCATSRDLRDELFFGSGTQLSVL.

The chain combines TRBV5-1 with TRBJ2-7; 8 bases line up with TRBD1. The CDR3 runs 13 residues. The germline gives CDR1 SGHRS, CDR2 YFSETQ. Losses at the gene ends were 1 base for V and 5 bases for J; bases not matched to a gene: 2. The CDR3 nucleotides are TGCGCCAGCAGCTTGCCAGGGGGCCACGAGCAGTACTTC. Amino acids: CASSLPGGHEQYF.